Below are 25 T cell receptor beta chains sequenced from a single sample in a study of CD8 T cells in ankylosing spondylitis. One entry per CDR3 protein, called by TCRdb with MiXCR from the 5' RACE reads. This sample has under 300,000 distinct CDR3 sequences, with about 10% found just once. Source material: blood, either unsorted or a sorted T cell fraction (not recorded which). These receptors were obtained from a male donor with ankylosing spondylitis or in good health (not recorded which).

V and J are TRBV28 and TRBJ2-1; TRBD2 aligns across 9 bases. This CDR3 is 14 amino acids long. V dropped 3 bases and J dropped 7; count of bases not matched to a gene: 4. Germline values: CDR1 MDHEN, CDR2 SYDVKM. CDR3 region: CASSFSGSENEQFF. The CDR3 DNA follows: TGTGCCAGCAGTTTTAGCGGGAGCGAGAATGAGCAGTTCTTC.

This clonotype came up many times. This sequence joins TRBV27 and TRBJ1-4; no definite D call. The CDR3 totals 13 residues. V was clipped by 3 bases and J by 7 bases, with 9 bases between them. The germline V gene encodes CDR1 MNHEY and CDR2 SMNVEV (reference sequence). The CDR3, as DNA: TGTGCCAGCAGTTTCTCTGGTTTTGAAAAACTGTTTTTT. Translation: CASSFSGFEKLFF.

This clonotype appeared many times. The chain joins TRBV30 to TRBJ1-2, with unresolved D. Germline-derived CDR1 and CDR2 are GTSNPN and SVGIG (reference sequence). Trimming stripped 1 base from V and 0 bases from J, with 6 bases between. CDR3 size: 13 residues. DNA for the CDR3: TGTGCCTGGAGTGAAACACCTAACTATGGCTACACCTTC. It yields the protein CAWSETPNYGYTF.

Ten or more counts support this clonotype. V usage is TRBV12-3 or TRBV12-4 and J usage is TRBJ2-3; a weak D match, TRBD2 (6 bases). V was clipped by 3 bases and J by 0 bases, with 7 bases between them. The CDR3 length is 14 residues. The CDR3 DNA sequence: TGTGCCAGCAGTTTTGGAGGGAGCACAGATACGCAGTATTTT. Amino acid sequence: CASSFGGSTDTQYF.

J is TRBJ2-7 and V is TRBV7-6, with D possibly being TRBD1 (5 bases). The germline V and J ends were trimmed by 8 bases and 6 bases, with 17 bases remaining between them. This CDR3 region has 13 residues. Per germline, CDR1 SGHVS and CDR2 FNYEAQ. Here the CDR3 reads CASSTIPQGEQYF. The CDR3 DNA reads TGTGCCAGCTCTACAATCCCCCAGGGCGAGCAGTACTTC. The full variable domain, in which reference TRBV7-6 and TRBJ2-7 provide the parts outside the CDR3, is GAGVSQSPRYKVTKRGQDVALRCDPISGHVSLYWYRQALGQGPEFLTYFNYEAQQDKSGLPNDRFSAERPEGSISTLTIQRTEQRDSAMYRCASSTIPQGEQYFGPGTRLTVT.

A remark on this clonotype: A much larger clone lies a single base off, so this may be a read error. The chain couples TRBV5-1 to TRBJ2-6; D is possibly TRBD2 (6 bases). Germline loops: CDR1 SGHRS, CDR2 YFSETQ. This CDR3 has 17 amino acids. The CDR3 DNA sequence: TGCGCCAACAGCCCCGCAGGCGGAGGGGCTGGGGCCAACGTCCTGACTTTC. Translation gives CANSPAGGGAGANVLTF.

Worth noting for this clonotype: A much more abundant neighbour one base away suggests this may be a read error. The rearrangement links TRBV9 to TRBJ2-1; 10 nucleotides line up with TRBD2. The V gene's germline CDR1 is SGDLS and CDR2 YYNGEE. The CDR3 contains 20 residues. The junction had 14 bases not matched to a gene; V was cut back by 2 bases and J by 0 bases. The CDR3 region is CASSVLSLAGTTSSYNEQFF. The CDR3 DNA is TGTGCCAGCAGCGTCTTATCACTAGCGGGGACGACTAGCTCCTACAATGAGCAGTTCTTC.

There are many counts of this clonotype. This rearrangement joins TRBV20-1 to TRBJ2-7; 8 nucleotides match TRBD1. This CDR3 is built from 14 residues. Per germline, CDR1 DFQATT and CDR2 SNEGSKA (reference sequence). Germline trimming cut 6 bases from V and 2 bases from J; bases unmatched to any gene: 9. The CDR3 sequence: CSAGDRGGPYEQYF. In DNA, the CDR3 is TGCAGTGCCGGAGACAGGGGAGGCCCCTACGAGCAGTACTTC.

The rearrangement joins TRBV20-1 to TRBJ2-1, with 11 bases fitting TRBD2. The germline gives CDR1 DFQATT, CDR2 SNEGSKA (reference sequence). The V and J ends lost 6 bases and 10 bases, in that order; junction bases with no gene match: 11. The CDR3 length is 14 residues. The CDR3 spells CSAKKTSGAREQFF. CDR3 sequence (DNA): TGCAGTGCGAAAAAGACTAGCGGGGCGCGAGAGCAGTTCTTC.

This clonotype occurred many times. This chain links TRBV7-6 with TRBJ1-4; TRBD1 is a possible D gene (5 bases). Germline CDR1 reads SGHVS; CDR2 reads FNYEAQ. CDR3 size: 15 residues. Trimming took 3 bases from V and 6 from J, leaving 14 bases between them. As DNA, the CDR3 is TGTGCCAGCAGCTTCGGGGGGAGTTCCGATGAAAAACTGTTTTTT. The encoded protein is CASSFGGSSDEKLFF.

This clonotype was counted many times. This chain links TRBV14 with TRBJ2-7, with 9 bases lining up with TRBD1. Germline assignment: CDR1 SGHDN and CDR2 FVKESK. CDR3 length: 15 amino acids. Losses at the gene ends were 4 bases for V and 6 bases for J; bases not matched to a gene: 10. For the CDR3, the DNA is TGTGCCAGCAGCCGATACAGGGGGCTGAAATCCGAGCAGTACTTC. This translates into CASSRYRGLKSEQYF. The entire variable domain, with the rest obtained from reference TRBV14 and TRBJ2-7, is as follows: EAGVTQFPSHSVIEKGQTVTLRCDPISGHDNLYWYRRVMGKEIKFLLHFVKESKQDESGMPNNRFLAERTGGTYSTLKVQPAELEDSGVYFCASSRYRGLKSEQYFGPGTRLTVT.

This clonotype appeared many times. The chain joins TRBV15 to TRBJ2-1, with D tentatively TRBD2 (5 bases). The V end lost 5 bases, the J end lost 0 bases, and 11 bases lay between the germline ends. CDR3 length: 15 amino acids. CDR1 is LNHNV, CDR2 YYDKDF, per germline (reference sequence). The DNA of the CDR3 is TGTGCCACCAGCGATTGGGAGAGCTCCTACAATGAGCAGTTCTTC. It codes for CATSDWESSYNEQFF.

This chain links TRBV5-5 with TRBJ2-7, with 9 positions matching TRBD1. CDR3 size: 15 residues. V was clipped by 1 base and J by 5 bases; unmatched bases: 7. CDR1 is SGHKS, CDR2 YYEKEE, per germline (reference sequence). The CDR3 loop reads CASSLIGTGSHEQYF. As DNA, the CDR3 is TGTGCCAGCAGCTTGATTGGGACAGGGAGCCACGAGCAGTACTTC.

This clonotype has ten or more counts. V and J are TRBV25-1 and TRBJ2-3; D remains ambiguous. This CDR3 comprises 12 residues. Per germline, CDR1 MGHDK and CDR2 SYGVNS. V dropped 6 bases and J dropped 1 base, with 5 bases sitting between them. CDR3 bases: TGTGCCAGCAGCCACGGCACAGATACGCAGTATTTT. This translates into CASSHGTDTQYF.

This clonotype was seen only a few times. V usage is TRBV18 and J usage is TRBJ1-4, with 7 bases lining up with TRBD1. Germline assignment: CDR1 KGHSH and CDR2 LQKENI. The CDR3 spans 16 residues. V shed 0 bases and J 4 bases; nucleotides not matched to a gene: 5. The CDR3 loop reads CASSPPGTAVNEKLFF. CDR3 bases: TGTGCCAGCTCACCACCCGGGACAGCGGTTAATGAAAAACTGTTTTTT.

The V and J genes are TRBV4-2 and TRBJ1-5, with D perhaps TRBD1 (5 bases). The CDR3 runs to 15 residues. The germline V gene has CDR1 LGHNA and CDR2 YNFKEQ. V dropped 2 bases and J dropped 6 bases, with 14 bases sitting between them. CDR3 bases: TGTGCCAGCAGCCAAACACTTCAGGGAACTCAGCCCCAGCATTTT. Residues: CASSQTLQGTQPQHF.

At least ten counts were recorded for this clonotype. The chain couples TRBV2 to TRBJ2-1, with D possibly being TRBD1 (6 bases). There are 12 residues in the CDR3. The V and J ends lost 6 bases and 5 bases respectively, with 8 bases between them. CDR1 is SNHLY, CDR2 FYNNEI, per germline. CDR3 amino acids: CASSGDNNEQFF. The CDR3 DNA reads as TGTGCCAGCAGCGGGGACAACAATGAGCAGTTCTTC. The entire variable domain, with the rest obtained from reference TRBV2 and TRBJ2-1, is as follows: EPEVTQTPSHQVTQMGQEVILRCVPISNHLYFYWYRQILGQKVEFLVSFYNNEISEKSEIFDDQFSVERPDGSNFTLKIRSTKLEDSAMYFCASSGDNNEQFFGPGTRLTVL.

This clonotype was seen at least ten times. The chain uses TRBV5-5 and TRBJ2-1, with D possibly being TRBD1 (6 bases). From germline, CDR1 is SGHKS and CDR2 YYEKEE (reference sequence). The V gene lost 2 bases and the J gene lost 6 bases, with 9 bases spanning the gap. This CDR3 is 13 amino acids long. CDR3 residues: CASSFTGSNEQFF. DNA of the CDR3: TGTGCCAGCAGCTTTACAGGGTCCAATGAGCAGTTCTTC.

This clonotype was detected ten times or more. The chain uses TRBV20-1 and TRBJ2-7, with D perhaps TRBD1 or TRBD2 (5 bases each). V lost 6 bases and J lost 6, with 15 bases in between. From germline, CDR1 is DFQATT and CDR2 SNEGSKA (reference sequence). CDR3 length: 12 residues. This CDR3 is CSATGPLVEQYF. The DNA for the CDR3 is TGCAGTGCCACGGGACCGTTGGTCGAGCAGTACTTC.

This clonotype was seen ten or more times. This chain links TRBV12-3 or TRBV12-4 with TRBJ2-5; D remains ambiguous. Trimming took 3 bases from V and 5 from J, leaving 7 bases between them. This CDR3 has 12 amino acids. The CDR3 loop reads CASSFFFETQYF. For the CDR3, the DNA is TGTGCCAGCAGTTTCTTTTTTGAGACCCAGTACTTC.

This clonotype was observed at least ten times. The genes are TRBV5-1 and TRBJ2-7; tentatively, D is TRBD2 (7 bases). With 3 bases removed from V and 3 bases from J, the gap between germline ends came to 13 bases. This CDR3 spans 14 amino acids. Looked up from germline, CDR1 is SGHRS and CDR2 is YFSETQ. As DNA, the CDR3 is TGCGCCAGCAGCTCCCTCGGGGGGCTCTACGAGCAGTACTTC. It specifies CASSSLGGLYEQYF.

This rearrangement joins TRBV27 to TRBJ2-7, with TRBD2 identical over 10 bases. The germline V gene encodes CDR1 MNHEY and CDR2 SMNVEV (reference sequence). The CDR3 has 15 residues. V lost 5 bases and J lost 2; bases outside the gene matches: 6. The CDR3: CASSPGLADPYEQYF. The CDR3 DNA sequence: TGTGCCAGCAGTCCAGGACTAGCGGATCCCTACGAGCAGTACTTC.

Many counts were recorded for this clonotype. The chain recombines TRBV9 with TRBJ2-2, with a possible D match to TRBD2 (5 bases). Germline V gene sequence: CDR1 SGDLS, CDR2 YYNGEE. Deletions cut 4 bases from V and 10 bases from J, with 26 bases between. CDR3 length: 17 residues. The CDR3: CASSTQEGEAETPELFF. CDR3 nucleotides: TGTGCCAGCAGCACACAAGAGGGCGAAGCGGAGACTCCGGAGCTGTTTTTT.

This clonotype was seen ten or more times. The rearrangement joins TRBV5-1 to TRBJ2-5, with D unresolved. Germline CDR1 and CDR2: SGHRS and YFSETQ. The CDR3 contains 15 residues. The ends were cut back, 1 base at V and 0 bases at J, with 10 bases in the middle. The CDR3 sequence: CASSLITPDQETQYF. CDR3 DNA: TGCGCCAGCAGCTTGATAACACCAGACCAAGAGACCCAGTACTTC.

This clonotype showed up just a few times. The chain recombines TRBV7-9 with TRBJ2-1; TRBD2 matches at 7 bases. There are 17 residues in the CDR3. V was pared by 5 bases and J by 1 base, with 11 bases of the junction left unmatched. Germline CDR1 SEHNR, CDR2 FQNEAQ (reference sequence). The CDR3 nucleotides read TGTGCCAGCAGCCCTACCCTTAGCGGGTCTTCCTACAATGAGCAGTTCTTC. As protein: CASSPTLSGSSYNEQFF.